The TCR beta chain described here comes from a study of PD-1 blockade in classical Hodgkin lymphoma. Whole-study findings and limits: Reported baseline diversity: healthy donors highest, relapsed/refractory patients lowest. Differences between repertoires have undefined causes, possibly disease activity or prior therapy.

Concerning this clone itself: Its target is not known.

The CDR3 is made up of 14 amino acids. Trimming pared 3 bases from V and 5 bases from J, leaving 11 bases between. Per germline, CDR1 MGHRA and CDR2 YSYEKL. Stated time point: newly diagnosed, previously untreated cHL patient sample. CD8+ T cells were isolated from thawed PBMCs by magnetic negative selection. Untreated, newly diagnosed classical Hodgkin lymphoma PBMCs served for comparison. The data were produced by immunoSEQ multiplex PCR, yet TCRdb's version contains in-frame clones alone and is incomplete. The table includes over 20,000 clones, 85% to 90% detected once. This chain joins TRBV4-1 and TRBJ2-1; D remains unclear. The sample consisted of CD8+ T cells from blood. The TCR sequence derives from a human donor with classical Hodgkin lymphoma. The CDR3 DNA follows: TGCGCCAGCAGCCACTTCGACTGGGACAATGAGCAGTTCTTC. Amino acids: CASSHFDWDNEQFF.